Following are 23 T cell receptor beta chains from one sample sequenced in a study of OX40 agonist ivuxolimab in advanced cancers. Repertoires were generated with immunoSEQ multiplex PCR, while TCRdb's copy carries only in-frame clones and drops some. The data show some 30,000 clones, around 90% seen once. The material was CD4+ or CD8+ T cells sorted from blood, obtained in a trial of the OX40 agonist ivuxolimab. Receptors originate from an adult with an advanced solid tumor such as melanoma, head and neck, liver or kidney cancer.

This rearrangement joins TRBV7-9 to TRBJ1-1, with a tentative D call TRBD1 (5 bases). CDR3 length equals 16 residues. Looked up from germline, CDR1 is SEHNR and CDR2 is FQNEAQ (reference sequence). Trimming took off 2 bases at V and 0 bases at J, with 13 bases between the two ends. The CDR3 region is CASSLLRGGLNTEAFF. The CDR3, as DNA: TGTGCCAGCAGCTTACTCCGCGGGGGACTGAACACTGAAGCTTTCTTT.

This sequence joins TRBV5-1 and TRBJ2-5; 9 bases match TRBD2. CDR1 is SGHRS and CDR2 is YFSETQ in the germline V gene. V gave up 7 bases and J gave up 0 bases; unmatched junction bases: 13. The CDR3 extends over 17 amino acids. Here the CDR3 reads CASHSSGAALYQETQYF. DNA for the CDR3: TGCGCCAGCCACTCTAGCGGGGCGGCCCTGTACCAAGAGACCCAGTACTTC. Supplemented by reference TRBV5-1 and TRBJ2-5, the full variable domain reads KAGVTQTPRYLIKTRGQQVTLSCSPISGHRSVSWYQQTPGQGLQFLFEYFSETQRNKGNFPGRFSGRQFSNSRSEMNVSTLELGDSALYLCASHSSGAALYQETQYFGPGTRLLVL.

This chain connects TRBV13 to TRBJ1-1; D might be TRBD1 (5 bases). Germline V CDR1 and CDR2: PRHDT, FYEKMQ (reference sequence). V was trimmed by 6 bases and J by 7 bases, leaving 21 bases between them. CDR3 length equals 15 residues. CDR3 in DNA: TGTGCCAGCAGTCCACCTCAGGGCCACCCTATTGAAGCTTTCTTT. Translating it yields CASSPPQGHPIEAFF.

CDR3 sequence reads: CASSLQGNYGYTF. In DNA form, the CDR3 reads TGCGCCAGCAGTCTACAGGGGAACTATGGCTACACCTTC. The J gene is TRBJ1-2, the V gene TRBV4-1; 7 bases map to TRBD1. There are 13 residues in the CDR3. Trimming at V came to 6 bases and at J to 2 bases, leaving 3 bases not matched to a gene. Germline V gene data show CDR1 as MGHRA and CDR2 as YSYEKL.

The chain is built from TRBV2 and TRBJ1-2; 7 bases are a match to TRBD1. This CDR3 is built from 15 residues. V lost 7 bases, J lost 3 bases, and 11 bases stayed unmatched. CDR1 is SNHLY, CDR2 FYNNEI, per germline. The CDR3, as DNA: TGTGCCAGCATTTCTTTCAGGGGGAAGGACTATGGCTACACCTTC. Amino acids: CASISFRGKDYGYTF.

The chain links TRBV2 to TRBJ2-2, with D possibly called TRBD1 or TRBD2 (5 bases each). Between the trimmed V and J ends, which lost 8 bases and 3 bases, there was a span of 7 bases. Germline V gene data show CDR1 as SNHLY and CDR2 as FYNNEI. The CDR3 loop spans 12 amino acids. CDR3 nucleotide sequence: TGTGCCAGCGGGGGTGACACCGGGGAGCTGTTTTTT. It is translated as CASGGDTGELFF.

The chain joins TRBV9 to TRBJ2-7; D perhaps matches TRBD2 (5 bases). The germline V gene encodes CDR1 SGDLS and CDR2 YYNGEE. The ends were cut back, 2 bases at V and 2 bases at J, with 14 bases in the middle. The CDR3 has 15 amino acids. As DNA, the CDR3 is TGTGCCAGCAGCGTTTCAGGAAGCGGCACCTACGAGCAGTACTTC. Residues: CASSVSGSGTYEQYF.

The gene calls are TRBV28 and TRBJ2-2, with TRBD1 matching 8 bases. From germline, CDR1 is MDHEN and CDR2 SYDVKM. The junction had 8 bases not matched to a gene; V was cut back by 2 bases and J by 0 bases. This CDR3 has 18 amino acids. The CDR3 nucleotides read TGTGCCAGCAGTTTACCTCAGGGGGCGATTACGAACACCGGGGAGCTGTTTTTT. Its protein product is CASSLPQGAITNTGELFF.

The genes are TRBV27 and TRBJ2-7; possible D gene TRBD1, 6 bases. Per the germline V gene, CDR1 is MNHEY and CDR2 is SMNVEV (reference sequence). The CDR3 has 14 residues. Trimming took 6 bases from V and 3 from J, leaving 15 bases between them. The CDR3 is CASRPGHLNYEQYF. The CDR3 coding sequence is TGTGCCAGCAGACCGGGACATCTAAACTACGAGCAGTACTTC.

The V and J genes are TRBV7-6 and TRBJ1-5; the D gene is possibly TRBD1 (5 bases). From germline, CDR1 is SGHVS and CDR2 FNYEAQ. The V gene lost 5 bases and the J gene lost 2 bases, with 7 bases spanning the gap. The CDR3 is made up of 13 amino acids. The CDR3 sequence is CASSGGGNQPQHF. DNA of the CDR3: TGTGCCAGCAGCGGGGGGGGCAATCAGCCCCAGCATTTT.

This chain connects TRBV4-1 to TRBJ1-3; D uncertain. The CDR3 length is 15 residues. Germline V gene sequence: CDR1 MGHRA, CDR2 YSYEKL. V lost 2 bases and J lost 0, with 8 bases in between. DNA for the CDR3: TGCGCCAGCAGCCAACTGGAGTTCTCTGGAAACACCATATATTTT. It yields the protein CASSQLEFSGNTIYF.

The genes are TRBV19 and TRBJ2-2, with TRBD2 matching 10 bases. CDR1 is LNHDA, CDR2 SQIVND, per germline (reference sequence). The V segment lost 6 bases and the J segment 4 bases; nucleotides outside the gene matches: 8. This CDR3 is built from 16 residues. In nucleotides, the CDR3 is TGTGCCAGTAGCGATAGCGGGAGGTTGACCACCGGGGAGCTGTTTTTT. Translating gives CASSDSGRLTTGELFF.

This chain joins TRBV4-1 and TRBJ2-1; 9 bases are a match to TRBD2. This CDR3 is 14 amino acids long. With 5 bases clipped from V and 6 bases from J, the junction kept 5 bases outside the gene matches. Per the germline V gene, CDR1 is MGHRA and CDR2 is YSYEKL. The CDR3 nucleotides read TGCGCCAGCAGCGAAGGACTAGCGATCAATGAGCAGTTCTTC. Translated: CASSEGLAINEQFF.

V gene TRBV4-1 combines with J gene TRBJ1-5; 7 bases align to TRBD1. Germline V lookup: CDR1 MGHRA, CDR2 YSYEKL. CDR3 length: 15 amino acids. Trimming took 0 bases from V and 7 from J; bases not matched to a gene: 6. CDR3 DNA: TGCGCCAGCAGCCAAGAAGACAGGGTGGGACAGCCCCAGCATTTT. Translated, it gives CASSQEDRVGQPQHF.

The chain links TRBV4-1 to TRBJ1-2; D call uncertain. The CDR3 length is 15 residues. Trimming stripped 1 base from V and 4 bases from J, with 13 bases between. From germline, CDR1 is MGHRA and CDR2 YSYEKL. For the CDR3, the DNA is TGCGCCAGCAGCCAAGTCCCCGGGCCCTTCTATGGCTACACCTTC. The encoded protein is CASSQVPGPFYGYTF.

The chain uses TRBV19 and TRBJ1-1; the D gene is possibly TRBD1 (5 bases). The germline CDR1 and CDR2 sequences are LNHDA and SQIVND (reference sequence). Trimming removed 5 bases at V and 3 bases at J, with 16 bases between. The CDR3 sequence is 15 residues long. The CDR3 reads CASSPPVLGDTEAFF. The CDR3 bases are TGTGCCAGTAGTCCCCCTGTCCTGGGGGACACTGAAGCTTTCTTT.

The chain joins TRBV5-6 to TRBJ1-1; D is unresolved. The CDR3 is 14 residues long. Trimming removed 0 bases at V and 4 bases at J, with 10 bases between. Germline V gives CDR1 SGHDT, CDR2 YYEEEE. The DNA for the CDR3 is TGTGCCAGCAGCTTGGAGGTTGCGGTCACTGAAGCTTTCTTT. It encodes CASSLEVAVTEAFF.

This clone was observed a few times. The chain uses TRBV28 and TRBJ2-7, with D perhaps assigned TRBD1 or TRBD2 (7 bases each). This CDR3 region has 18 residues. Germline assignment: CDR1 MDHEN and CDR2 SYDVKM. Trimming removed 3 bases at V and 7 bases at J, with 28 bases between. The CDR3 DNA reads TGTGCCAGCAGTTTGTATAGGGGGGGGTCAGGGGGAAGGTCAGAGCAGTACGTC. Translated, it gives CASSLYRGGSGGRSEQYV.

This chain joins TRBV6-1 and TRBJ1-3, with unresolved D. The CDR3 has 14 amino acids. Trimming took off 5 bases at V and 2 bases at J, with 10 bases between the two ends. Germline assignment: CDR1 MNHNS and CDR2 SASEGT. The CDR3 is CASSPLGTGNTIYF. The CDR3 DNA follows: TGTGCCAGCAGTCCCCTTGGGACTGGAAACACCATATATTTT.

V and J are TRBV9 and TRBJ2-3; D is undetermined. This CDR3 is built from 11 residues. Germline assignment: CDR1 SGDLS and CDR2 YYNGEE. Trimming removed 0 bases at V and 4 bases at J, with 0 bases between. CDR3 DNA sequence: TGTGCCAGCAGCGTAGCAGATACGCAGTATTTT. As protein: CASSVADTQYF.

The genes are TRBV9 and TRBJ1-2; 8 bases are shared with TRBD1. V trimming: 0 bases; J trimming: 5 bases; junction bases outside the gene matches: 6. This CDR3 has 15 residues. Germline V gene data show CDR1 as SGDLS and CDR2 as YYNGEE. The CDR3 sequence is CASSVDGQGHYGYTF. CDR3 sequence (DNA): TGTGCCAGCAGCGTAGACGGACAGGGACATTATGGCTACACCTTC.

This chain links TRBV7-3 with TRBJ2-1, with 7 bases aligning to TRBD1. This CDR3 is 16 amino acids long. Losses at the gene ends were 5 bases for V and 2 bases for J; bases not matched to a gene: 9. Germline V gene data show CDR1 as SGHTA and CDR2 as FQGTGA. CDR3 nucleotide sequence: TGTGCCAGCAGCACTTTGACAGGGCCCCCCTACAATGAGCAGTTCTTC. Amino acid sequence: CASSTLTGPPYNEQFF.

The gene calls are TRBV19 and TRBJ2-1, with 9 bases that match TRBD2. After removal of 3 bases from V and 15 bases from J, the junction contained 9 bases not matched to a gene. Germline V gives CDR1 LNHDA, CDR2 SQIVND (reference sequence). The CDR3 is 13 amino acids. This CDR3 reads CASSIYSGSDRFF. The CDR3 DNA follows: TGTGCCAGTAGTATTTATAGCGGGAGTGATAGGTTCTTC.